The 8 T cell receptor beta chains listed next were all sequenced from one sample in a study of spatial heterogeneity in lung cancer. Regarding time point: sample taken at primary tumor resection. TCRdb reprocessed the 5' RACE reads with MiXCR, giving one entry per CDR3 protein. Of around 26,000 distinct CDR3 sequences listed, under 9.5% were seen once; the top ten hold 7.7%. No antigens are known for them. The study, taken as a whole, reports: Higher tumor mutation counts went along with higher counts of expanded intratumoral alpha and beta TCRs.

This sample comprised lung tumor tissue, obtained at surgery. Receptor source: a male donor with early-stage non-small cell lung cancer.

This clonotype qualifies as medium-sized (0.01 to 0.1%). The chain combines TRBV20-1 with TRBJ2-7; 11 nucleotides match TRBD1. After removal of 3 bases from V and 5 bases from J, the junction contained 3 bases not matched to a gene. The germline V gene has CDR1 DFQATT and CDR2 SNEGSKA (reference sequence). The CDR3 consists of 13 residues. CDR3 protein: CSARGTGGDEQYF. CDR3 nucleotides: TGCAGTGCTAGGGGGACAGGGGGTGACGAGCAGTACTTC.

This sequence joins TRBV28 and TRBJ2-3; 12 positions agree with TRBD2. Germline loops: CDR1 MDHEN, CDR2 SYDVKM. V shed 8 bases, J shed 7 bases, and the junction held 4 bases outside the gene matches. This CDR3 contains 13 residues. The CDR3 DNA is TGTGCCAGCGGAACTAGCGGGGGGTATACGCAGTATTTT. Amino acid sequence: CASGTSGGYTQYF.

The chain couples TRBV14 to TRBJ1-5; D is uncertain. Germline V lookup: CDR1 SGHDN, CDR2 FVKESK. The CDR3 has 13 amino acids. The V end lost 0 bases, the J end lost 6 bases, and 6 bases lay between the germline ends. The CDR3 nucleotides read TGTGCCAGCAGCCAAGAACAAAGTCAGCCCCAGCATTTT. This translates into CASSQEQSQPQHF.

In its sample, this clonotype was seen a few times. The chain joins TRBV7-9 to TRBJ2-7; D is tentatively TRBD1 or TRBD2 (5 bases each). Germline V gene sequence: CDR1 SEHNR, CDR2 FQNEAQ (reference sequence). CDR3 size: 15 residues. V lost 1 base, J lost 2 bases, and 12 bases lay in between. The CDR3 protein is CASSLEGTATYEQYF. In DNA, the CDR3 is TGTGCCAGCAGCTTAGAGGGGACGGCGACCTACGAGCAGTACTTC.

There are many counts of this clonotype. The CDR3 spells CSVESQGGDIQYF. The CDR3 DNA reads as TGCAGCGTTGAATCCCAGGGGGGGGACATTCAGTACTTC. The gene calls are TRBV29-1 and TRBJ2-4; either TRBD1 or TRBD2 may fit D (7 bases each). V was trimmed by 2 bases and J by 8 bases, leaving 13 bases between them. This CDR3 region has 13 residues. CDR1 and CDR2 from the germline V gene are SQVTM and ANQGSEA.

This clonotype has at least ten counts. The V call is TRBV5-5, the J call TRBJ2-4, with D possibly matching TRBD1 (6 bases). The CDR3 contains 18 residues. V was clipped by 2 bases and J by 0 bases, with 18 bases between them. Looked up from germline, CDR1 is SGHKS and CDR2 is YYEKEE (reference sequence). The CDR3 here is CASSFADRETLAKNIQYF. CDR3 bases: TGTGCCAGCAGCTTCGCGGACAGAGAAACCTTAGCCAAAAACATTCAGTACTTC.

This clonotype appeared a few times. Written as DNA, the CDR3 is TGTGCCAGCAGGGCTACAGGGGGGTATCAGCCCCAGCATTTT. It specifies CASRATGGYQPQHF. The chain uses TRBV6-6 and TRBJ1-5; TRBD1 aligns across 8 bases. This CDR3 comprises 14 residues. Germline assignment: CDR1 MNHNY and CDR2 SVGAGI (reference sequence). Trimming cost V 6 bases and J 5 bases; bases outside gene matches: 6.

In this sample, this clonotype turned up many times. This sequence joins TRBV20-1 and TRBJ2-3, with 7 bases matching TRBD2. Germline V lookup: CDR1 DFQATT, CDR2 SNEGSKA (reference sequence). CDR3 length: 15 amino acids. Trimming took 2 bases from V and 2 from J; bases not matched to a gene: 7. The CDR3 bases are TGCAGTGCTAGAAGGGCGGGGGACCCCACAGATACGCAGTATTTT. It codes for CSARRAGDPTDTQYF.